This T cell receptor beta chain originates from a study of control samples from healthy donors and cancer patients. The CDR3 is 17 residues long. V lost 0 bases, J lost 0 bases, and 12 bases lay in between. Germline CDR1 reads KGHSH; CDR2 reads LQKENI. Data came from immunoSEQ multiplex PCR; TCRdb stores just in-frame clones and leaves some out. The profile shows some 130,000 clones, 80% to 95% of them singletons. The sequence derives from a man aged 18 to 29 in good health. Sequenced sample: blood. The rearrangement joins TRBV18 to TRBJ1-3; D is unresolved. Written as DNA, the CDR3 is TGTGCCAGCTCACCACCACCACGAGGAAGCTCTGGAAACACCATATATTTT. It is translated as CASSPPPRGSSGNTIYF.